The 17 T cell receptor beta chains presented below share a single source sample, sequenced in a study of cytomegalovirus exposure and HLA in healthy donors. A multiplex PCR was run with 60 Vbeta primers and 13 Jbeta primers. Sequencing used immunoSEQ multiplex PCR; TCRdb keeps in-frame clones, though not all of them. The sample includes 95,000 to 150,000 clones, more than 55% of them seen just once. Sequencing used PBMCs. The receptors here all came from a man in his late teens or twenties in good health and CMV-seronegative.

This clone was counted only a few times. At one of its ends the junction is not consistent with the germline gene, which may arise from a read error. In DNA, the CDR3 is TGCAGCGTTTCTAACTGTGGCTACACCTTC. This translates into CSVSNCGYTF. The chain joins TRBV29-1 to TRBJ1-2, with D unresolved. The CDR3 has 10 residues. CDR1 is SQVTM, CDR2 ANQGSEA, per germline. Using reference TRBV29-1 and TRBJ1-2 for the parts outside the CDR3, the full variable domain is SAVISQKPSRDICQRGTSLTIQCQVDSQVTMMFWYRQQPGQSLTLIATANQGSEATYESGFVIDKFPISRPNLTFSTLTVSNMSPEDSSIYLCSVSNCGYTFGSGTRLTVV.

The chain is built from TRBV7-2 and TRBJ2-5; 9 bases map to TRBD2. With 1 base clipped from V and 2 bases from J, the junction kept 2 bases outside the gene matches. Germline V gives CDR1 SGHTA, CDR2 FQGNSA. The CDR3 has 15 residues. Here the CDR3 reads CASSLVTSGQETQYF. DNA of the CDR3: TGTGCCAGCAGCTTAGTCACTAGCGGGCAAGAGACCCAGTACTTC.

This chain uses TRBV27 with TRBJ2-7, with a tentative D call TRBD2 (5 bases). Germline CDR1 reads MNHEY; CDR2 reads SMNVEV (reference sequence). This CDR3 contains 14 residues. Trimming cost V 6 bases and J 4 bases, with 16 bases left between them. The CDR3 sequence: CASSPGRVHYEQYF. The CDR3 bases are TGTGCCAGCAGCCCTGGGCGGGTCCATTACGAGCAGTACTTC.

The chain is built from TRBV6-5 and TRBJ1-5; no firm D call. V lost 5 bases and J lost 7, with 18 bases in between. The CDR3 spans 15 residues. Looked up from germline, CDR1 is MNHEY and CDR2 is SVGAGI. The CDR3 nucleotides are TGTGCCAGCAGTCGAACGACCGGGGTCGCCCAGCCCCAGCATTTT. Translated, it gives CASSRTTGVAQPQHF.

The chain links TRBV9 to TRBJ1-5, with 7 positions matching TRBD1. Germline V CDR1 and CDR2: SGDLS, YYNGEE. The V segment lost 0 bases and the J segment 2 bases; nucleotides outside the gene matches: 2. The CDR3 runs 15 residues. CDR3 bases: TGTGCCAGCAGCGTAGGGGGGACAGGCAATCAGCCCCAGCATTTT. This codes for CASSVGGTGNQPQHF. The full variable domain, in which reference TRBV9 and TRBJ1-5 provide the parts outside the CDR3, is DSGVTQTPKHLITATGQRVTLRCSPRSGDLSVYWYQQSLDQGLQFLIQYYNGEERAKGNILERFSAQQFPDLHSELNLSSLELGDSALYFCASSVGGTGNQPQHFGDGTRLSIL.

This clone was seen a few times. This chain joins TRBV19 and TRBJ2-3; D unclear. CDR3 size: 13 residues. Germline V lookup: CDR1 LNHDA, CDR2 SQIVND (reference sequence). V lost 5 bases, J lost 0 bases, and 6 bases lay in between. The DNA for the CDR3 is TGTGCCAGTAGTTTCCCTAGCACAGATACGCAGTATTTT. This translates into CASSFPSTDTQYF.

V is TRBV10-2 and J is TRBJ2-1, with D possibly being TRBD1 (5 bases). CDR1 and CDR2 from the germline V gene are WSHSY and SAAADI. The CDR3 runs 13 residues. V gave up 6 bases and J gave up 8 bases, with 14 bases separating them. In DNA form, the CDR3 reads TGCGCCAGCAGGGACCAGGGTCGGGATGAGCAGTTCTTC. Translated: CASRDQGRDEQFF.

This chain links TRBV30 with TRBJ2-3, with D perhaps TRBD2 (5 bases). This CDR3 contains 13 residues. The germline V gene has CDR1 GTSNPN and CDR2 SVGIG (reference sequence). Trimming cost V 1 base and J 2 bases, with 7 bases left between them. CDR3 sequence (DNA): TGTGCCTGGAGTGGCGGGTCCACAGATACGCAGTATTTT. Amino acid sequence: CAWSGGSTDTQYF.

J is TRBJ1-3 and V is TRBV5-6; D remains ambiguous. The V end lost 1 base, the J end lost 8 bases, and 10 bases lay between the germline ends. CDR3 length: 13 amino acids. Germline assignment: CDR1 SGHDT and CDR2 YYEEEE. CDR3 loop: CASSLMPRDTIYF. The CDR3 DNA reads TGTGCCAGCAGCTTGATGCCAAGAGACACCATATATTTT.

The DNA for the CDR3 is TGTGCCAGCAGTCCCAGGATGGGCCTTTCTGAAAAACTGTTTTTT. Protein sequence: CASSPRMGLSEKLFF. The gene calls are TRBV25-1 and TRBJ1-4; no firm D call. The germline V gene encodes CDR1 MGHDK and CDR2 SYGVNS. The V gene lost 5 bases and the J gene lost 7 bases, with 17 bases spanning the gap. This CDR3 is built from 15 residues.

This clone has a handful of counts. The chain joins TRBV10-2 to TRBJ2-5, with TRBD1 as a possible D gene (6 bases). The end of the DNA fits TRBJ2-7 better, so the J call may be wrong. The CDR3 length is 12 residues. Germline-derived CDR1 and CDR2 are WSHSY and SAAADI. For the CDR3, the DNA is TGCGCCAGCAGCCCGGACAGCTACGAGCAGTACTTC. Translated, it gives CASSPDSYEQYF.

V gene TRBV19 combines with J gene TRBJ1-2, with D perhaps matching TRBD1 (6 bases). CDR3 length: 15 residues. The V end was cut by 5 bases, the J end by 2 bases, with 15 bases between. CDR1 is LNHDA and CDR2 is SQIVND in the germline V gene (reference sequence). The CDR3 here is CASSSTGPSNYGYTF. Written as DNA, the CDR3 is TGTGCCAGTAGTTCGACAGGACCGTCGAACTATGGCTACACCTTC.

Points on this clone: Germline and junction disagree at one end, which may indicate a read error. V usage is TRBV5-1 and J usage is TRBJ2-1, with D perhaps matching TRBD1 (7 bases). The CDR3 is 14 residues long. Germline assignment: CDR1 SGHRS and CDR2 YFSETQ. DNA of the CDR3: TGCGCCAGCAGCTCCGCAGGGGGGTATAATGGGCAGTTCTTC. The encoded protein is CASSSAGGYNGQFF.

The chain links TRBV30 to TRBJ1-3; D unresolved. CDR3 size: 11 residues. Between the trimmed V and J ends, which lost 5 bases and 2 bases, there was a span of 4 bases. Germline values: CDR1 GTSNPN, CDR2 SVGIG (reference sequence). CDR3 DNA sequence: TGTGCCTGGGGGCCTGGAAACACCATATATTTT. The encoded protein is CAWGPGNTIYF.

The chain couples TRBV6-6 to TRBJ1-1; weak D call: TRBD1 (5 bases). The CDR3 extends over 15 amino acids. Germline V gene data show CDR1 as MNHNY and CDR2 as SVGAGI (reference sequence). V gave up 7 bases and J gave up 4 bases, with 19 bases separating them. CDR3 protein: CASIPAGGVSTEAFF. CDR3 sequence (DNA): TGTGCCAGCATCCCGGCGGGGGGGGTCAGCACTGAAGCTTTCTTT.

The sample holds one count of this clone. This chain connects TRBV23-1 to TRBJ1-5; 10 bases fit TRBD1. TRBV23-1 is assigned to the ORF class and has an uncertain function. This CDR3 has 17 amino acids. Losses at the gene ends were 7 bases for V and 7 bases for J; bases not matched to a gene: 16. The CDR3 region has the DNA TGCGCCAGCATTCGTCCCCAGCCCGGGACAGGGGAACAGCCCCAGCATTTT. Amino acid sequence: CASIRPQPGTGEQPQHF.

The chain carries TRBV6-5 and TRBJ2-5, with a possible D match to TRBD1 (6 bases). This CDR3 comprises 13 residues. With 8 bases removed from V and 7 bases from J, the gap between germline ends came to 17 bases. Germline values: CDR1 MNHEY, CDR2 SVGAGI. CDR3 DNA sequence: TGTGCCAGCGGGGACACTCCCGCGCGGACCCAGTACTTC. Translation: CASGDTPARTQYF.